The rows below give T cell receptor beta chains drawn from one sample of a study of vaccination and CD4 T cells after COVID-19. Each CDR3 protein gets one entry after TCRdb re-called the PCR reads with MiXCR. This table holds roughly 10,000 distinct CDR3 sequences, about 54% found once. These receptors are not linked to any known antigen. Sequencing was carried out using CD4+ T cells from blood, cultured in vitro. The origin of the receptors is a human donor who had recovered from COVID-19. Each CDR3 is given with its conserved first and last residue. D genes are given only for firm matches. Clone size, where shown, is once, few, many, or a class for clones that have expanded.

clone_size	v_call	j_call	d_call	cdr3_nt	cdr3_aa
NA	TRBV20-1	TRBJ1-1	NA	TGCAGTGCTAGGGGCCTTGGGGGGGACACTGAAGCTTTCTTT	CSARGLGGDTEAFF
NA	TRBV7-9	TRBJ1-2	NA	TGTGCCAGCAGAGGGTCCAGTACGGGAGGCTACACCTTC	CASRGSSTGGYTF
NA	TRBV2	TRBJ1-5	TRBD1	TGTGCCAGCAGTGGACAGGGTAGAATTCAGCCCCAGCATTTT	CASSGQGRIQPQHF
NA	TRBV29-1	TRBJ1-3	NA	TGCAGCGCACGCAGCTCTGGAAACACCATATATTTT	CSARSSGNTIYF
NA	TRBV18	TRBJ1-5	TRBD1	TGTGCCAGCTCACCGGACAGGGACCAGCCCCAGCATTTT	CASSPDRDQPQHF
NA	TRBV30	TRBJ1-3	NA	TGTGCCTGGAGTACTGGACTGAGCTCTGGAAACACCATATATTTT	CAWSTGLSSGNTIYF
NA	TRBV7-2	TRBJ2-2	TRBD1	TGTGCCAGCAGCTCCGGACAGGGAAGGGGTACTAACACCGGGGAGCTGTTTTTT	CASSSGQGRGTNTGELFF
few	TRBV6-1	TRBJ1-5	NA	TGTGCCAGCAGTGAAGCTGTTGGGAGCAATCAGCCCCAGCATTTT	CASSEAVGSNQPQHF
NA	TRBV4-1	TRBJ2-7	NA	TGCGCCAGCAGCCGTCCCGGGGGGGGACAGCTCTCCTACGAGCAGTACTTC	CASSRPGGGQLSYEQYF
NA	TRBV6-1	TRBJ1-3	NA	TGTGCCAGCAGCCCCGGGACCTCGGGAAACACCATGTATTTT	CASSPGTSGNTMYF
few	TRBV27	TRBJ1-1	TRBD1	TGTGCCAGCAGTTCCGACAGGGTGGGTAACACTGAAGCTTTCTTT	CASSSDRVGNTEAFF
NA	TRBV6-1	TRBJ2-1	TRBD1	TGTGCCAGCAGCAGGGACAGGGGGGGCAATGAGCAGTTCTTC	CASSRDRGGNEQFF
NA	TRBV7-5	TRBJ1-5	NA	NA	CISVSEAQGQSNQPQHF
NA	TRBV7-9	TRBJ1-1	NA	TGTGCCAGCAGCTCACAGGGGAACACTGAAGCTTTCTTT	CASSSQGNTEAFF
NA	TRBV18	TRBJ1-4	NA	TGTGCCAGCTCACTAAACACGGGGGATGAAAAACTGTTTTTT	CASSLNTGDEKLFF
few	TRBV6-1	TRBJ2-5	TRBD2	TGTGCCAGCAGTGACCGGACTAGCGGGGAAGAGACCCAGTACTTC	CASSDRTSGEETQYF
few	TRBV2	TRBJ2-7	TRBD2	TGTGCCAGCAGGGGCACGGGGGGGCCCTCCTACGAGCAGTACTTC	CASRGTGGPSYEQYF
NA	TRBV10-3	TRBJ1-2	NA	TGTGCCATCAGGGACAGCTTAACTAACTATGGCTACACCTTC	CAIRDSLTNYGYTF
NA	TRBV20-1	TRBJ1-1	TRBD1	TGCAGTGCCCAGACAGGGGAAACTGAAGCTTTCTTT	CSAQTGETEAFF
few	TRBV7-7	TRBJ1-1	NA	TGTGCTAGCAGCCCCTGGGAGGGGCACACTGAAGCTTTCTTT	CASSPWEGHTEAFF
NA	TRBV2	TRBJ1-1	TRBD1	TGTGCCAGCAGCCGACAGGGTATTCTAGCTGAAGCTTTCTTT	CASSRQGILAEAFF
few	TRBV11-1	TRBJ1-5	NA	TGTGCCAGCAGCTTTTCAGGGACGTATCAGCCCCAGCATTTT	CASSFSGTYQPQHF
NA	TRBV7-2	TRBJ2-3	TRBD2	TGTGCCAGCAGCCCTTCTGCGGGGGGGATCACAGATACGCAGTATTTT	CASSPSAGGITDTQYF
few	TRBV11-2	TRBJ1-1	NA	TGTGCCAGCAGCTTAGTCCAGGGTAGGAACACTGAAGCTTTCTTT	CASSLVQGRNTEAFF